This TCR beta chain was observed in a study of blood T cell repertoires in COVID-19. V was trimmed by 8 bases and J by 0 bases, leaving 11 bases between them. The CDR3 has 13 amino acids. CDR1 is MNHEY, CDR2 SMNVEV, per germline (reference sequence). Authors' processing steps: Reference gene primer amplification in the assay estimated nucleated cell counts. The method was immunoSEQ multiplex PCR; TCRdb's version includes in-frame clones alone and lacks a portion of them. V, J and clone size reflect that table, while D and trimming were determined from the DNA. In the table there are roughly 250,000 clones, 83% of which are singletons.

Sample: peripheral blood. The rearrangement uses TRBV27 and TRBJ2-7, with TRBD1 as a possible D gene (6 bases). This TCR came from a human donor in a cohort sampled during active COVID-19. In DNA form, the CDR3 reads TGTGCCAGCGCAGGGGACAACTCCTACGAGCAGTACTTC. Translating it yields CASAGDNSYEQYF.